This T cell receptor (beta chain) was sequenced for a study of T cells after yellow fever vaccination. Study as a whole: Preparation used SMART-Seq v4 Ultra Low Input for the low-cell-number fractions.

TCRdb re-called the 5' RACE reads with MiXCR, one entry per CDR3 protein. Seen here are about 69,000 distinct CDR3 sequences, 4.5% to 7.5% observed once, and the top ten hold under 2.5%. The V and J ends lost 0 bases and 5 bases, in that order; junction bases with no gene match: 10. Per germline, CDR1 KGHSH and CDR2 LQKENI. The CDR3 is 16 amino acids. This clonotype was observed at least ten times. The receptor was isolated from a man younger than 30 who received the YFV17D yellow fever vaccine. The material was CD4+ T cells sorted from PBMCs, obtained roughly 14 days after the first yellow fever vaccination. The chain recombines TRBV18 with TRBJ2-7, with 7 nucleotides matching TRBD1. CDR3: CASSPPAWQGVDEQYF. CDR3 bases: TGTGCCAGCTCACCACCGGCGTGGCAGGGGGTCGACGAGCAGTACTTC.